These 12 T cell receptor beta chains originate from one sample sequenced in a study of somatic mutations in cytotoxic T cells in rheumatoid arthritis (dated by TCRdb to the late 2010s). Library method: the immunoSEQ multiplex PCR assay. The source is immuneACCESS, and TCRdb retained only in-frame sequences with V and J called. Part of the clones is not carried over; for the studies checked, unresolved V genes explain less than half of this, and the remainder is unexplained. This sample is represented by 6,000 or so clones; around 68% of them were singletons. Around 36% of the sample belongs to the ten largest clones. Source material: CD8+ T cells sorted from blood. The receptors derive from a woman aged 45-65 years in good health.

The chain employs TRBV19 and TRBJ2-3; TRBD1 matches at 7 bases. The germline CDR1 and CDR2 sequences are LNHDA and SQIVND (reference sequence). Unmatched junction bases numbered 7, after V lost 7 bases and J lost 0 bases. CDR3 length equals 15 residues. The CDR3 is CASTPLQGSTDTQYF. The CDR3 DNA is TGTGCCAGTACTCCACTACAGGGGAGCACAGATACGCAGTATTTT.

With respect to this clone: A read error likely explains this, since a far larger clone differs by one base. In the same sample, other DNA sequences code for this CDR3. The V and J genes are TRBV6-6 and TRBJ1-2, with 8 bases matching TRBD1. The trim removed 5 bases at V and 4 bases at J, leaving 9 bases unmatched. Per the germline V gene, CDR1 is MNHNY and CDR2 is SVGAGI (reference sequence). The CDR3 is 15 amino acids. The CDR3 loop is CASSPKTGAAYGYTF. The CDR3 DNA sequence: TGTGCCAGCAGTCCGAAGACAGGGGCTGCCTATGGCTACACCTTC.

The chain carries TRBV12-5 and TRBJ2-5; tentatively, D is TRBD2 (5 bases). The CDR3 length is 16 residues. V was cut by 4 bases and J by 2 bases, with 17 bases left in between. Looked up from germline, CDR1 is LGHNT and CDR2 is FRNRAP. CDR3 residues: CASGSERVRQQETQYF. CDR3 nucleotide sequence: TGTGCTAGTGGTTCCGAGAGGGTAAGGCAGCAAGAGACCCAGTACTTC.

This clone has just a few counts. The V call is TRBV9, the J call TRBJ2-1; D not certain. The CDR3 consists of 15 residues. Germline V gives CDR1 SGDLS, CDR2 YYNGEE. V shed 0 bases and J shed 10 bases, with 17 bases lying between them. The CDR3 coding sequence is TGTGCCAGCAGCGTAGAAGACCCGTTGATTAGCGAGCAGTTCTTC. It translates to CASSVEDPLISEQFF. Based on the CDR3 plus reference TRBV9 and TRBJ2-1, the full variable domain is DSGVTQTPKHLITATGQRVTLRCSPRSGDLSVYWYQQSLDQGLQFLIQYYNGEERAKGNILERFSAQQFPDLHSELNLSSLELGDSALYFCASSVEDPLISEQFFGPGTRLTVL.

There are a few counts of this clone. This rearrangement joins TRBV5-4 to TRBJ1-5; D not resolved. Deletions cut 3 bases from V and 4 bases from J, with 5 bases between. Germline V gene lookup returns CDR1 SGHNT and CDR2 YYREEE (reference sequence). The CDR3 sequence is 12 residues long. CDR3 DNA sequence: TGTGCCAGCAGCTCTCTTAATCAGCCCCAGCATTTT. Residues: CASSSLNQPQHF.

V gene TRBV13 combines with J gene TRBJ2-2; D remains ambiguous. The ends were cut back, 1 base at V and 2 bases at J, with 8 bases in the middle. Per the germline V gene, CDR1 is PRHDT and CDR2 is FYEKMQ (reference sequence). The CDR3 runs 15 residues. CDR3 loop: CASSLAEINTGELFF. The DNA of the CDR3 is TGTGCCAGCAGCTTAGCGGAGATAAACACCGGGGAGCTGTTTTTT.

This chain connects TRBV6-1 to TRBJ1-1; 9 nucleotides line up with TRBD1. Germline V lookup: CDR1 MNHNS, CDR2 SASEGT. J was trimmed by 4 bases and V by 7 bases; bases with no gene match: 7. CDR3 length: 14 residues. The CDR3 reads CASTVGQGGTEAFF. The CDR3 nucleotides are TGTGCCAGCACCGTGGGACAGGGAGGCACTGAAGCTTTCTTT.

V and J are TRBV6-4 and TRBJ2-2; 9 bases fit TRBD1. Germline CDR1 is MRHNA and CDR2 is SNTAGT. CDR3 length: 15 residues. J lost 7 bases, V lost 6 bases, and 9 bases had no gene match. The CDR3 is CASSPRTGEIGELFF. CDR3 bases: TGTGCCAGCAGCCCCAGGACAGGGGAGATCGGGGAGCTGTTTTTT.

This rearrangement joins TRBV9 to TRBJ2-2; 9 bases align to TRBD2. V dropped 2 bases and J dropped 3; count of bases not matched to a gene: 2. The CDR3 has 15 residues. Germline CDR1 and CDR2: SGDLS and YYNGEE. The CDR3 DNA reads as TGTGCCAGCAGCGTCAGCGGGGGGTACACCGGGGAGCTGTTTTTT. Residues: CASSVSGGYTGELFF.

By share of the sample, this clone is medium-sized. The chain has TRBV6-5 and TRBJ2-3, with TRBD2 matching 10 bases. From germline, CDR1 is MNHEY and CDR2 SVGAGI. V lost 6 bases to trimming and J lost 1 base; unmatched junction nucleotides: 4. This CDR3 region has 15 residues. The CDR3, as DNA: TGTGCCAGCAGAAGCGGACTAGCGGGCACAGATACGCAGTATTTT. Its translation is CASRSGLAGTDTQYF.

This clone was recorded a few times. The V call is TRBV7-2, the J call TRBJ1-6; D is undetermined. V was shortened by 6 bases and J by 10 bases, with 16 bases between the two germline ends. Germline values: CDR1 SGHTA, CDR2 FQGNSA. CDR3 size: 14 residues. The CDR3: CASRPNGIGSPLHF. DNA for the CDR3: TGTGCCAGCAGGCCTAACGGGATCGGGTCACCCCTCCACTTT.

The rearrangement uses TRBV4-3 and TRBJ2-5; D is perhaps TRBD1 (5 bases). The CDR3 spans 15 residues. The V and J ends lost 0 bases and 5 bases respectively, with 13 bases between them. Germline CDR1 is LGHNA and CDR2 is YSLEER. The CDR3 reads CASSQDPGPRETQYF. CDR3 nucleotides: TGCGCCAGCAGCCAAGATCCAGGGCCCCGGGAGACCCAGTACTTC.